This paragraph covers one T cell receptor beta chain sequence. There are many counts of this clonotype. The clone's antigen remains unknown. One base away there is no much larger clone; base qualities are not given. Ophthalmopathy patients had moderately to severely active disease, Clinical Activity Score of at least 3, NOSPECS grade of at least 4, and disease duration under 3 months. Patients with other autoimmune diseases, uncontrolled infections, pregnancy or lactation were excluded. Clinical symptoms, serum thyroxine, TRAb, thyroid ultrasound and orbital computed tomography were used for diagnosis. Ficoll-Paque density gradient centrifugation was used to isolate PBMCs from around 10 ml of fresh peripheral blood. Total RNA was extracted using Trizol reagent, and RNA quality was checked on an Agilent 2100 Bioanalyzer. This record belongs to a study of Graves' ophthalmopathy and Graves' hyperthyroidism (dated by TCRdb to the late 2010s). Looking at the study overall: Peripheral blood samples were taken at the time of initial diagnosis, before any treatment was given. An independent validation cohort comprised under 20 hyperthyroidism patients and 15 to 17 patients who later progressed from hyperthyroidism to ophthalmopathy. In total, 135 blood samples were TCR-sequenced: 40 to 45 ophthalmopathy, approximately 75 hyperthyroidism and roughly 17 hyperthyroidism-to-ophthalmopathy patients. Following sample collection, hyperthyroidism patients were given methimazole at a starting dose of 30 mg daily, and ophthalmopathy patients were given high-dose intravenous methylprednisolone. The study used signatures of the TCR beta repertoire to tell Graves' ophthalmopathy apart from Graves' hyperthyroidism and to predict which patients would progress to ophthalmopathy. In roughly six hyperthyroidism patients, the T-cell repertoires found in thyroid tissue were compared with those found in blood. To explore V-J signatures that distinguish ophthalmopathy from hyperthyroidism, a discovery set of about 99 patients was enrolled, made up of roughly 41 with ophthalmopathy and 55 to 65 with stable hyperthyroidism. For training and testing, the 110 or so patients in the discovery cohort were randomly divided in a 7:3 ratio.

TCR beta CDR3 regions were amplified from RNA transcripts for repertoire sequencing. HTBI primers and the Qiagen OneStep RT-PCR kit were used in a first-round RT-PCR, which was followed by a second-round multiplex PCR, size selection and purification. Sequencing of the libraries was carried out on an Illumina HiSeq2000 in paired-end mode with 100 bp reads. Per the source publication's procedure: Reads were processed with SOAPnuke, discarding reads with adapters, uncalled bases, mean Phred below 15, or no exact constant-primer or identifier match. COPE v1.2.5 was used to merge the high-quality paired reads. Clonotypes were defined as unique nucleotide sequences and were aligned to IMGT TRB V, D and J references using MiTCR v1.1. The analysis was limited to V-J combinations with a frequency above 0.0001, which together covered roughly 99% of repertoires. For each V-J combination, a TCR clonal expansion and chaos score was defined as the ratio of F50 clonal expansion to chaos observed in the TCRdist matrix. Welch's t-statistics and random forest were used to narrow the features down to more than 10 V-J combinations, which were then fed into a naive Bayes classifier. The similarity between thyroid and blood repertoires was quantified using the Morisita-Horn index. TCRdb trimmed public reads at Q25 via fastp, called clones via MiXCR and kept in-frame beta chains. Records with the same CDR3 protein are collapsed into one entry carrying the most frequent genes and DNA. V and J calls and clone size were set by TCRdb, not the authors. The sample yields about half a million distinct CDR3 sequences; approximately 15% were counted once. The ten largest clones capture about 10% of the sample.

On the study overall, not on this receptor specifically: In cross-validation, the 13-signature model distinguished ophthalmopathy from stable hyperthyroidism with around 86% sensitivity and 81.08% specificity, while in the test set the corresponding values were around 79% and 71%. In validation, the model predicted ophthalmopathy progression with about 64% sensitivity and 72.22% specificity; 12 predicted patients were CT-confirmed with GO in a median of around 6 months. Most expanded thyroid clonotypes with a frequency above 0.001 also appeared in blood, which suggests that blood repertoires may reflect the immune response in the thyroid. No statistical method was used to predetermine the sample size, and group allocation was not hidden from the investigators.

CDR1 MNHEY and CDR2 SVGEGT are derived from the germline V gene. Inclusive of the bounding cysteine and phenylalanine, the CDR3 is 14 residues long. Just the 42-base CDR3 DNA is kept, in frame starting at base 1. V was cut back by 7 bases and J by 6 bases, leaving a gap of 15 bases between them. The sequence links TRBV6-2 or TRBV6-3 to TRBJ2-2; no D segment can be confidently identified. Sequencing was done on a sample of blood. The TCR comes from a woman aged 25 to 45 with Graves' ophthalmopathy. Donor details come from another sample of the same person, matched by shared clones. The CDR3 is CASTAWGYAGELFF. In nucleotide form, the sequence is TGTGCCAGCACCGCTTGGGGATACGCCGGGGAGCTGTTTTTT.